This T cell receptor beta chain appears in the sequencing data of a study of response to subunit inactivated influenza vaccine. In this sample, this clonotype turned up a few times. What it binds is not known. The germline CDR1 and CDR2 sequences are LNHNV and YYDKDF (reference sequence). V lost 4 bases and J lost 2; bases outside the gene matches: 4. The CDR3 has 14 amino acids. Whole-study findings and limits: Each seasonal influenza vaccination recruits few new T cells, the authors suggested.

Using its own MiXCR run on the RT-PCR reads, TCRdb lists one record per CDR3 protein. The table has approximately 520,000 distinct CDR3 sequences, 25% seen once. The gene calls are TRBV15 and TRBJ2-7, with TRBD1 matching over 8 bases. Sequences were derived from CD4+ T cells sorted from PBMCs, sampled roughly 5 days after vaccination. This clonotype originated in a man in his fifties who received an inactivated influenza vaccine. CDR3 region: CATSKDRGPYEQYF. The CDR3 DNA reads TGTGCCACCAGCAAAGACAGGGGTCCCTACGAGCAGTACTTC.